Listed below are T cell receptor beta chains from one sample, sequenced in a study of PD-1 blockade in classical Hodgkin lymphoma. Using immunoSEQ multiplex PCR, the repertoire was profiled, and TCRdb retains in-frame clones only, with some absent. The table records 20,000 to 25,000 clones, 90% to 95% of them present only once. Sequenced input: CD4+ T cells from blood. Every receptor here comes from a human donor with classical Hodgkin lymphoma. The CDR3 runs from the conserved cysteine through the conserved F or W. The order of the fields is J gene, D gene, V gene, clone size, CDR3 protein, CDR3 DNA. D genes are given only for firm matches. Clone size is stated in some rows and not others, as once, few, many or a class when expanded.

>TRBJ2-3|TRBD2|TRBV4-1|NA
CASSQVYGGARDTQYF
TGCGCCAGCAGCCAAGTGTACGGGGGGGCGAGGGATACGCAGTATTTT
>TRBJ2-3|TRBD2|TRBV29-1|NA
CSVETSGSTDTQYF
TGCAGCGTTGAAACTAGCGGGAGTACAGATACGCAGTATTTT
>TRBJ2-1|NA|TRBV1|NA
CTSSQSWGLAGGNEQFF
TGCACCAGCAGCCAGAGCTGGGGACTAGCGGGAGGAAATGAGCAGTTCTTC
>TRBJ2-1|NA|TRBV4-2|NA
CASSQDTPFSEQFF
TGTGCCAGCAGCCAAGATACCCCGTTTAGTGAGCAGTTCTTC
>TRBJ2-5|NA|TRBV28|NA
CASTRNDKETQYF
TGTGCCAGCACAAGGAACGATAAAGAGACCCAGTACTTC
>TRBJ2-7|NA|TRBV5-1|NA
CASSLGGSGTYEQYF
TGCGCCAGCAGCTTGGGGGGTAGCGGTACCTACGAGCAGTACTTC
>TRBJ1-3|NA|TRBV10-1|NA
CASSGGPNSGNTIYF
TGCGCCAGCAGTGGTGGCCCTAACTCTGGAAACACCATATATTTT
>TRBJ2-1|NA|TRBV20-1|NA
CSASRDGEQFF
TGCAGTGCTAGTAGGGACGGTGAGCAGTTCTTC
>TRBJ2-2|NA|TRBV6-5|NA
CASSPRRGNTGELFF
TGTGCCAGCAGTCCCAGGCGGGGCAACACCGGGGAGCTGTTTTTT
>TRBJ2-1|NA|TRBV19|once
CASGKQINEQFF
TGTGCCAGTGGTAAGCAGATTAACGAGCAGTTCTTC
>TRBJ1-5|NA|TRBV10-3|once
CAIATLDNQPQHF
TGTGCCATCGCAACCTTGGACAATCAGCCCCAGCATTTT
>TRBJ2-7|NA|TRBV5-8|NA
CASRIQSGFSYEQYF
TGTGCCAGCAGGATACAATCAGGTTTTTCCTACGAGCAGTACTTC
>TRBJ2-1|TRBD2|TRBV29-1|NA
CSVGRLAGTNEQFF
TGCAGCGTCGGACGACTAGCGGGCACCAATGAGCAGTTCTTC
>TRBJ2-3|TRBD1|TRBV4-1|NA
CASSPRPFRTGGGDTQYF
TGCGCCAGCAGCCCCCGCCCTTTTAGGACAGGGGGCGGCGATACGCAGTATTTT
>TRBJ1-1|TRBD1|TRBV4-1|NA
CASSQNQGATGAFF
TGCGCCAGCAGCCAAAATCAGGGGGCTACAGGAGCTTTCTTT
>TRBJ2-1|NA|TRBV5-1|NA
CASSLVLSSYNEQFF
TGCGCCAGCAGCTTGGTACTGAGCTCCTACAATGAGCAGTTCTTC
>TRBJ1-3|NA|TRBV10-1|NA
CASSEHAPSGNTIYF
TGCGCCAGCAGTGAGCATGCCCCCTCTGGAAACACCATATATTTT
>TRBJ2-1|NA|TRBV16|NA
CASSQSAGAPSSSYNEQFF
TGTGCCAGCAGCCAATCCGCGGGGGCCCCGTCGAGCTCCTACAATGAGCAGTTCTTC
>TRBJ2-3|TRBD2|TRBV4-3|NA
CASSPGLAGVTDTQYF
TGCGCCAGCAGCCCGGGACTAGCGGGGGTCACAGATACGCAGTATTTT
>TRBJ1-4|NA|TRBV5-1|once
CASTPGPPDEKLFF
TGCGCCAGCACCCCTGGGCCCCCAGATGAAAAACTGTTTTTT
>TRBJ2-3|NA|TRBV5-4|NA
CASSLDATDTQYF
TGTGCCAGCAGCTTGGACGCCACAGATACGCAGTATTTT
>TRBJ1-4|TRBD1|TRBV6-5|NA
CASSGGTDEKLFF
TGTGCCAGCTCGGGTGGGACAGATGAAAAACTGTTTTTT
>TRBJ2-1|NA|TRBV10-2|NA
CASRATGNNEQFF
TGCGCCAGCAGAGCGACGGGGAACAATGAGCAGTTCTTC
>TRBJ2-1|NA|TRBV25-1|NA
CASSGVGQNFEQFF
TGTGCCAGCAGTGGGGTGGGGCAAAACTTTGAGCAGTTCTTC
>TRBJ2-5|NA|TRBV6-5|once
CASSRSLALQETQYF
TGTGCCAGCAGCCGCTCTCTAGCCCTGCAAGAGACCCAGTACTTC
>TRBJ2-7|TRBD1|TRBV6-5|NA
CASSSYRGPYEQYF
TGTGCCAGCAGTTCCTACAGGGGACCCTACGAGCAGTACTTC
>TRBJ2-2|NA|TRBV28|NA
CASRSPGELFF
TGTGCCAGCAGAAGTCCCGGGGAGCTGTTTTTT
>TRBJ2-3|NA|TRBV18|once
CASSPFGGPTDTQYF
TGTGCCAGCTCACCATTCGGAGGCCCCACAGATACGCAGTATTTT
>TRBJ2-3|NA|TRBV6-5|NA
CASRRTGPSTDTQYF
TGTGCCAGCAGGCGAACCGGGCCCAGCACAGATACGCAGTATTTT
>TRBJ1-1|NA|TRBV7-3|NA
CASSRRSGGKAFF
TGTGCCAGCAGCCGGCGGTCTGGGGGGAAAGCTTTCTTT
>TRBJ1-5|TRBD1|TRBV28|NA
CASRVTGAGGQPQHF
TGTGCCAGCAGGGTCACAGGGGCCGGAGGTCAGCCCCAGCATTTT
>TRBJ1-2|NA|TRBV5-6|NA
CASSLFWGGEAGYTF
TGTGCCAGCAGCTTGTTCTGGGGAGGGGAAGCTGGCTACACCTTC
>TRBJ1-2|NA|TRBV5-4|NA
CASSLALPRLGSNYGYTF
TGTGCCAGCAGCTTGGCCCTCCCGAGGTTGGGAAGTAACTATGGCTACACCTTC
>TRBJ2-5|NA|TRBV11-2|NA
CASSFGRPSVETQYF
TGTGCCAGCAGCTTTGGGAGGCCGTCGGTAGAGACCCAGTACTTC
>TRBJ1-1|NA|TRBV2|NA
CASSEGTGSTEAFF
TGTGCCAGCAGTGAGGGAACGGGGAGCACTGAAGCTTTCTTT
>TRBJ2-5|TRBD2|TRBV5-1|NA
CASSLNGGATRETQYF
TGCGCCAGCAGCTTGAACGGGGGGGCCACCAGGGAGACCCAGTACTTC
>TRBJ1-2|TRBD1|TRBV5-1|NA
CASSLAFGTGVYTF
TGCGCCAGCAGCTTGGCTTTTGGGACAGGGGTCTACACCTTC
>TRBJ2-5|NA|TRBV5-1|NA
CASSWAGETQYF
TGCGCCAGCAGCTGGGCAGGGGAGACCCAGTACTTC
>TRBJ2-3|NA|TRBV6-1|NA
CASSGVAARTDTQYF
TGTGCCAGCAGTGGAGTGGCGGCCCGCACAGATACGCAGTATTTT
>TRBJ2-1|NA|TRBV10-1|NA
CASSESQAGYHEQFF
TGCGCCAGCAGTGAGTCGCAGGCAGGGTACCATGAGCAGTTCTTC
>TRBJ1-2|NA|TRBV30|NA
CAWSPGGGYTF
TGTGCCTGGAGTCCCGGGGGTGGCTACACCTTC